The 10 T cell receptor beta chains presented below share a single source sample, sequenced in a study of blood T cell repertoires in COVID-19. Some clones are missing from TCRdb's copy, which holds only in-frame ones; the method was immunoSEQ multiplex PCR. The sample contains around 130,000 clones, 85% of which appear only once. Sequencing used peripheral blood. The receptors were gathered from a man in his 60s with acute or convalescent COVID-19.

DNA of the CDR3: TGTGCCAGCAGTTGGGGAGGGTCGGGCACCGGGGAGCTGTTTTTT. Amino acid sequence: CASSWGGSGTGELFF. The chain is built from TRBV6-6 and TRBJ2-2; 7 nucleotides agree with TRBD2. CDR3 length: 15 amino acids. The germline CDR1 and CDR2 sequences are MNHNY and SVGAGI (reference sequence). With 4 bases clipped from V and 4 bases from J, the junction kept 6 bases outside the gene matches.

V usage is TRBV7-9 and J usage is TRBJ1-2; 9 bases match TRBD1. The CDR3 extends over 14 amino acids. V was clipped by 4 bases and J by 3 bases; unmatched bases: 3. Germline V gene sequence: CDR1 SEHNR, CDR2 FQNEAQ (reference sequence). CDR3 bases: TGTGCCAGCAGCTCAACAGGGGGCGACTATGGCTACACCTTC. Its translation: CASSSTGGDYGYTF.

This chain uses TRBV7-2 with TRBJ1-2; D is uncertain. CDR3 length: 13 amino acids. V dropped 1 base and J dropped 6 bases, with 9 bases sitting between them. The germline gives CDR1 SGHTA, CDR2 FQGNSA. CDR3 DNA sequence: TGTGCCAGCAGCTTAGTCTATCCCGATGGCTACACCTTC. Translation gives CASSLVYPDGYTF.

V usage is TRBV7-9 and J usage is TRBJ1-1; D ambiguous. Germline V CDR1 and CDR2: SEHNR, FQNEAQ (reference sequence). The V and J ends lost 5 bases and 0 bases respectively, with 4 bases between them. This CDR3 has 12 residues. DNA of the CDR3: TGTGCCAGCAGCAACTTGAACACTGAAGCTTTCTTT. This gives the protein CASSNLNTEAFF. The whole variable domain, filled in from reference TRBV7-9 and TRBJ1-1, reads DTGVSQNPRHKITKRGQNVTFRCDPISEHNRLYWYRQTLGQGPEFLTYFQNEAQLEKSRLLSDRFSAERPKGSFSTLEIQRTEQGDSAMYLCASSNLNTEAFFGQGTRLTVV.

The CDR3 loop is CASSLNRDYEQYF. CDR3 nucleotide sequence: TGTGCCAGCAGCTTAAACAGGGACTACGAGCAGTACTTC. The rearrangement uses TRBV7-8 and TRBJ2-7; tentative D call: TRBD1 (6 bases). Germline V gene sequence: CDR1 SGHVS, CDR2 FQNEAQ. The CDR3 covers 13 residues. Trimming took off 2 bases at V and 3 bases at J, with 8 bases between the two ends.

The gene calls are TRBV6-6 and TRBJ2-2, with 8 positions matching TRBD2. The CDR3 totals 16 residues. The V segment lost 6 bases and the J segment 5 bases; nucleotides outside the gene matches: 11. From germline, CDR1 is MNHNY and CDR2 SVGAGI (reference sequence). The CDR3 here is CASSPTSGVETGELFF. The CDR3 DNA reads as TGTGCCAGCAGCCCTACTAGCGGTGTCGAGACCGGGGAGCTGTTTTTT.

V gene TRBV7-9 combines with J gene TRBJ2-3; TRBD2 matches at 12 bases. The J segment lost 5 bases and the V segment lost 4 bases, leaving 7 bases of the junction unmatched. The length of the CDR3 is 16 residues. Germline lookup yields CDR1 SEHNR and CDR2 FQNEAQ (reference sequence). CDR3 in amino acids: CASSSPTSGSVDTQYF. In DNA, the CDR3 is TGTGCCAGCAGCTCTCCGACTAGCGGGAGTGTAGATACGCAGTATTTT.

This sequence joins TRBV5-1 and TRBJ2-1; 7 nucleotides align to TRBD2. The CDR3 consists of 15 residues. Germline V gene data show CDR1 as SGHRS and CDR2 as YFSETQ. V dropped 0 bases and J dropped 7; count of bases not matched to a gene: 7. CDR3 loop: CASSLEGGSSNEQFF. CDR3 coding DNA: TGCGCCAGCAGCTTGGAAGGCGGGAGCAGTAATGAGCAGTTCTTC. The entire variable domain, with the rest obtained from reference TRBV5-1 and TRBJ2-1, is as follows: KAGVTQTPRYLIKTRGQQVTLSCSPISGHRSVSWYQQTPGQGLQFLFEYFSETQRNKGNFPGRFSGRQFSNSRSEMNVSTLELGDSALYLCASSLEGGSSNEQFFGPGTRLTVL.

The V call is TRBV29-1, the J call TRBJ2-5, with D perhaps matching TRBD1 (5 bases). V was cut by 5 bases and J by 2 bases, with 12 bases left in between. The CDR3 has 13 amino acids. CDR1 is SQVTM and CDR2 is ANQGSEA in the germline V gene. The CDR3 sequence: CSVRTGVQETQYF. In DNA form, the CDR3 reads TGCAGCGTTCGCACAGGCGTTCAAGAGACCCAGTACTTC.

CDR3 nucleotides: TGCGCCAGCAGAAGCTTAGCGGAGGGGAGGAACACCGGGGAGCTGTTTTTT. Protein product: CASRSLAEGRNTGELFF. The chain is built from TRBV4-1 and TRBJ2-2; a possible D gene is TRBD2 (6 bases). Germline CDR1 reads MGHRA; CDR2 reads YSYEKL. The CDR3 is made up of 17 amino acids. V lost 6 bases and J 1 base, leaving 18 bases between the germline ends.